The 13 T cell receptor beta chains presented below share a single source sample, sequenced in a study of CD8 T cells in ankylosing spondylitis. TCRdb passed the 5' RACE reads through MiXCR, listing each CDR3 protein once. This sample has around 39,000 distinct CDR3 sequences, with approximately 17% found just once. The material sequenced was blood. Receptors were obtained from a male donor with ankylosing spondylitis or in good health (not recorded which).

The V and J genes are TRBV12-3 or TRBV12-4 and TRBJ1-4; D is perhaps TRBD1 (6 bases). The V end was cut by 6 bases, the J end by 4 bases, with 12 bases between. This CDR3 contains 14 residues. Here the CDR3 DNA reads TGTGCCAGCAGCCCGGGACACCTTAATGAAAAACTGTTTTTT. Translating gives CASSPGHLNEKLFF.

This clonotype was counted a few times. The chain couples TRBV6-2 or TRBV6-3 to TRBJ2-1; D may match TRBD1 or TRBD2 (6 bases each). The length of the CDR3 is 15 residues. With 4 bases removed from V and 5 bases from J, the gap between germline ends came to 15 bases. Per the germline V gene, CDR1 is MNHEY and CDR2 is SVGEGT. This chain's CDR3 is CASSFRGRNNNEQFF. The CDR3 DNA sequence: TGTGCCAGCAGTTTTAGGGGGAGGAACAACAATGAGCAGTTCTTC.

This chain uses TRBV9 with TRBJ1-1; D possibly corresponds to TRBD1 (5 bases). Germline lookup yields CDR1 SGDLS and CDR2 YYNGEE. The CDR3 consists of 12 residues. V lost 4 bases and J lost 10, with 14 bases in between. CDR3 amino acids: CASSQAGERAFF. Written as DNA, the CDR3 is TGTGCCAGCAGCCAAGCGGGGGAAAGAGCTTTCTTT.

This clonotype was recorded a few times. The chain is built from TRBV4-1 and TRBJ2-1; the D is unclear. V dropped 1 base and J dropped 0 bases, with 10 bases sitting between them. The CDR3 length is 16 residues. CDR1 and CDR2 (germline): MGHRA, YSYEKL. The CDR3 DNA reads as TGCGCCAGCAGCCAAGTGAACTTGATCTCCTACAATGAGCAGTTCTTC. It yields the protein CASSQVNLISYNEQFF.

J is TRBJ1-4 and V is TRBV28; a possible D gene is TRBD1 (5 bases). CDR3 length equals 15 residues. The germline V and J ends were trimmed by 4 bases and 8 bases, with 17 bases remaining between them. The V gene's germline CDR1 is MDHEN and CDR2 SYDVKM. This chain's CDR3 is CASSSTVFMGEKLFF. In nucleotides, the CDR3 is TGTGCCAGCAGTTCGACAGTCTTCATGGGAGAAAAACTGTTTTTT. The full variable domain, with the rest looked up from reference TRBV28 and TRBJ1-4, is DVKVTQSSRYLVKRTGEKVFLECVQDMDHENMFWYRQDPGLGLRLIYFSYDVKMKEKGDIPEGYSVSREKKERFSLILESASTNQTSMYLCASSSTVFMGEKLFFGSGTQLSVL.

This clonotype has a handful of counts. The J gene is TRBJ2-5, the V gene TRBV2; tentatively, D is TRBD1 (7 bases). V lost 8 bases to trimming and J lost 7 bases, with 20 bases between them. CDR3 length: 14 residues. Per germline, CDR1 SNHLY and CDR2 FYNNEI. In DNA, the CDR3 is TGTGCCAGCCTACGGGACTCCTCAGGGGGGACCCAGTACTTC. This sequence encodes CASLRDSSGGTQYF.

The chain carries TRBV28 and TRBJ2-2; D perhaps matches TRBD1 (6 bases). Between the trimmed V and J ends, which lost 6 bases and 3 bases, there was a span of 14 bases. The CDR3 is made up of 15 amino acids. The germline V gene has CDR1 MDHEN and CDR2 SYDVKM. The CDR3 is CASSLYREYTGELFF. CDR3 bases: TGTGCCAGCAGCCTTTACAGGGAGTACACCGGGGAGCTGTTTTTT.

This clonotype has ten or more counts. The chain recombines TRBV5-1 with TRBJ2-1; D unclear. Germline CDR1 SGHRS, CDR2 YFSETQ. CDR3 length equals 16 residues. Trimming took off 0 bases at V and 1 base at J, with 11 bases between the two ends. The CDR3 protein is CASSLGLVYSYNEQFF. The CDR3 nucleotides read TGCGCCAGCAGCTTGGGTCTCGTCTATTCCTACAATGAGCAGTTCTTC.

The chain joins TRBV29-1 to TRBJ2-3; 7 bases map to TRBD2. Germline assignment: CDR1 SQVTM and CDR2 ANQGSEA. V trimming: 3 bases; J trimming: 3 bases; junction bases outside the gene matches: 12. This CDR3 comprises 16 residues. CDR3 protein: CSVDGISGKRTDTQYF. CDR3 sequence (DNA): TGCAGCGTTGACGGGATCAGCGGGAAGCGGACAGATACGCAGTATTTT.

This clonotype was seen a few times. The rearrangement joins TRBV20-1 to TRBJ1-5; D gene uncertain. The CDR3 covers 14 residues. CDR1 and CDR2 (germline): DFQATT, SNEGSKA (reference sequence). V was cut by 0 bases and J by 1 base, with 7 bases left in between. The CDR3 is CSARDPISNQPQHF. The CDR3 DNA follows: TGCAGTGCTAGAGATCCCATAAGCAATCAGCCCCAGCATTTT.

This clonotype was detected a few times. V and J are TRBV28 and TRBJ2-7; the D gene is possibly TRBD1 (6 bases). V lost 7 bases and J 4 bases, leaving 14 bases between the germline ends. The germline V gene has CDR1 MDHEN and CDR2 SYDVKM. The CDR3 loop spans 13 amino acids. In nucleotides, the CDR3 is TGTGCCAGCATAGGGGCAGGGGTATACGAGCAGTACTTC. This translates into CASIGAGVYEQYF.

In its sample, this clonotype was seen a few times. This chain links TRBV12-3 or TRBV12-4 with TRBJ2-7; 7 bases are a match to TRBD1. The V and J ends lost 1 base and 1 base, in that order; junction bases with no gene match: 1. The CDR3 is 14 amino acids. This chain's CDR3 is CASSLGRGSYEQYV. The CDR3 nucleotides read TGTGCCAGCAGTTTAGGCAGGGGGTCCTACGAGCAGTACGTC.

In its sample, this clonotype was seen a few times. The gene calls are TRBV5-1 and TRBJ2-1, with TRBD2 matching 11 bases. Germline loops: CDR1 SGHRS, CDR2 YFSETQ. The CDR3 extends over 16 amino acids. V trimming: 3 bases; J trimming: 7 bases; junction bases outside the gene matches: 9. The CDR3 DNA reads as TGCGCCAGCAGCTGGACCCCGGGACTAGCGGCTAATGAGCAGTTCTTC. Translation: CASSWTPGLAANEQFF.